The rows below give T cell receptor beta chains drawn from one sample of a study of brain T cells in children with intractable seizures. Clones were read by immunoSEQ multiplex PCR, and TCRdb kept only the in-frame ones, dropping some. The table has approximately 44,000 clones, more than 80% seen once. The source was peripheral blood, collected at surgery. The origin of the receptors is a girl aged 2-10 years with tuberous sclerosis and intractable seizures. Each CDR3 is given with its conserved first and last residue. The order of the fields is V gene, D gene, CDR3 length, clone size, J gene, CDR3 protein, CDR3 DNA. A D gene is named only where the DNA matches it firmly. Not every row has a clone size; where given, it reads once, few, many or a size class.

TRBV9,NA,15,NA,TRBJ2-7,CASSVGANGRYEQYF,TGTGCCAGCAGCGTAGGAGCGAACGGGCGCTACGAGCAGTACTTC
TRBV7-3,TRBD1,13,NA,TRBJ2-3,CASSRTGTDTQYF,TGTGCCAGCAGCCGGACAGGAACAGATACGCAGTATTTT
TRBV20-1,TRBD1,14,NA,TRBJ1-5,CSASGQGGNQPQHF,TGCAGTGCTAGTGGACAGGGAGGCAATCAGCCCCAGCATTTT
TRBV30,NA,14,NA,TRBJ2-3,CARVGGQGPDTQYF,TGTGCCCGGGTTGGGGGGCAGGGCCCAGATACGCAGTATTTT
TRBV19,NA,12,NA,TRBJ1-1,CASEQGNTEAFF,TGTGCCAGCGAACAGGGTAACACTGAAGCTTTCTTT
TRBV2,NA,16,NA,TRBJ1-5,CASALQGAPGNQPQHF,TGTGCCAGCGCCCTACAGGGTGCTCCCGGCAATCAGCCCCAGCATTTT
TRBV4-2,TRBD2,15,NA,TRBJ2-3,CASNQDPSGTDTQYF,TGTGCCAGCAACCAAGACCCTAGCGGAACAGATACGCAGTATTTT
TRBV6-1,NA,13,NA,TRBJ1-2,CASSEVVLYGYTF,TGTGCCAGCAGTGAAGTGGTGCTCTATGGCTACACCTTC
TRBV7-7,NA,13,NA,TRBJ2-2,CASRVSNTGELFF,TGTGCCAGCAGAGTCTCGAACACCGGGGAGCTGTTTTTT
TRBV2,TRBD2,14,once,TRBJ2-5,CASTEGRGVATQYF,TGTGCCAGCACCGAAGGACGGGGGGTTGCAACCCAGTACTTC
TRBV2,NA,17,NA,TRBJ2-3,CASSEEVLPTSTDTQYF,TGTGCCAGCAGTGAAGAGGTCCTACCAACTAGCACAGATACGCAGTATTTT
TRBV10-3,TRBD1,14,NA,TRBJ1-2,CAISEQEGAWGYTF,TGTGCCATCAGTGAGCAGGAGGGGGCGTGGGGCTACACCTTC
TRBV23-1,NA,15,NA,TRBJ2-5,CASSQGDTKQETQYF,TGCGCCAGCAGTCAGGGAGACACAAAACAAGAGACCCAGTACTTC
TRBV30,TRBD1,13,NA,TRBJ2-7,CAWSIGQGSEQYF,TGTGCCTGGAGTATTGGACAGGGATCCGAGCAGTACTTC
TRBV12-5,NA,15,NA,TRBJ1-2,CASGLDARRNYGYTF,TGTGCTAGTGGTTTGGATGCGAGACGGAACTATGGCTACACCTTC
TRBV7-9,NA,12,NA,TRBJ1-2,CASSLGSYGYTF,TGTGCCAGCAGCTTAGGGAGCTATGGCTACACCTTC
TRBV18,NA,14,NA,TRBJ1-2,CASSIDRRGYGYTF,TGTGCCAGCTCAATTGACAGGCGCGGCTATGGCTACACCTTC
TRBV24-1,NA,15,NA,TRBJ1-2,CATSDSGGANYGYTF,TGTGCCACCAGTGATTCTGGGGGGGCTAACTATGGCTACACCTTC
TRBV4-2,TRBD1,18,NA,TRBJ1-3,CASSHAVTGGRSGNTIYF,TGTGCCAGCAGCCACGCGGTGACAGGGGGCCGCTCTGGAAACACCATATATTTT
TRBV30,NA,13,NA,TRBJ1-1,CAWSVSTAGGAFF,TGTGCCTGGAGTGTATCGACAGCGGGTGGGGCTTTCTTT
TRBV7-9,NA,14,NA,TRBJ2-3,CASTGGAGTDTQYF,TGTGCCAGCACTGGGGGGGCGGGCACAGATACGCAGTATTTT
TRBV6-1,TRBD1,12,NA,TRBJ1-2,CASSDTGVGYTF,TGTGCCAGCAGTGATACAGGGGTAGGCTACACCTTC
TRBV7-3,NA,17,NA,TRBJ2-3,CASSSVSGGGLTDTQYF,TGTGCCAGCAGCTCCGTTTCAGGTGGGGGGCTCACAGATACGCAGTATTTT
TRBV5-1,TRBD2,14,NA,TRBJ2-5,CAGGAGGRQETQYF,TGCGCCGGGGGAGCGGGGGGCCGGCAAGAGACCCAGTACTTC
TRBV18,TRBD1,12,NA,TRBJ1-1,CASSPGQGEAFF,TGTGCCAGCTCTCCGGGACAGGGGGAAGCTTTCTTT
TRBV5-1,NA,15,NA,TRBJ2-7,CASSFKGGLSYEQYF,TGCGCCAGCAGCTTCAAAGGGGGTCTCTCCTACGAGCAGTACTTC
TRBV30,NA,13,NA,TRBJ1-1,CAWTRTSNTEAFF,TGTGCCTGGACGCGGACCTCGAACACTGAAGCTTTCTTT
TRBV7-9,NA,13,NA,TRBJ1-1,CASSYSRNTEAFF,TGTGCCAGCAGCTACTCAAGAAACACTGAAGCTTTCTTT
TRBV7-9,TRBD1,15,once,TRBJ2-5,CASSLGQGSLVFQYF,TGTGCCAGCAGCTTAGGACAGGGATCCCTTGTTTTCCAGTACTTC
TRBV28,NA,11,few,TRBJ2-7,CASSQNYEQYF,TGTGCCAGCAGTCAGAACTACGAGCAGTACTTC
TRBV14,TRBD2,17,NA,TRBJ2-1,CASSQWGGSFSYNEQFF,TGTGCCAGCAGCCAATGGGGGGGGTCCTTCTCCTACAATGAGCAGTTCTTC
TRBV19,NA,15,NA,TRBJ2-3,CASSITGSNTDTQYF,TGTGCCAGTAGTATAACCGGGAGCAACACAGATACGCAGTATTTT
TRBV11-3,TRBD1,14,NA,TRBJ1-1,CASSLTGGNTEAFF,TGTGCCAGCAGTCTGACAGGGGGGAACACTGAAGCTTTCTTT
TRBV30,NA,12,NA,TRBJ1-2,CAWVGAAAGYTF,TGTGCCTGGGTTGGAGCAGCGGCTGGCTACACCTTC
TRBV18,TRBD2,15,NA,TRBJ2-2,CASSPASGGTGELFF,TGTGCCAGCTCACCTGCTAGCGGGGGTACCGGGGAGCTGTTTTTT
TRBV24-1,NA,13,NA,TRBJ2-5,CATSRDHVGNQYF,TGTGCCACCAGCCGGGACCACGTGGGGAACCAGTACTTC
TRBV2,NA,11,NA,TRBJ2-5,CASRVGGTQYF,TGTGCCAGCAGAGTTGGGGGGACCCAGTACTTC
TRBV2,TRBD2,14,NA,TRBJ2-3,CASMRRGGGDTQYF,TGTGCCAGCATGAGGCGGGGGGGAGGAGATACGCAGTATTTT
TRBV4-2,TRBD2,18,once,TRBJ2-7,CASSQDALAGIRTYEQYF,TGTGCCAGCAGCCAAGACGCGCTAGCGGGGATAAGGACCTACGAGCAGTACTTC
TRBV4-1,NA,16,NA,TRBJ2-6,CASSSGAISGANVLTF,TGCGCCAGCAGCTCAGGGGCGATCTCTGGGGCCAACGTCCTGACTTTC
TRBV2,NA,18,NA,TRBJ2-7,CASSEGRVGRCLSYEQYF,TGTGCCAGCAGTGAAGGCAGGGTTGGTAGGTGCCTCTCCTACGAGCAGTACTTC
TRBV4-2,NA,11,once,TRBJ2-7,CASSQVQGRYF,TGTGCCAGCAGCCAAGTACAGGGCAGGTACTTC
TRBV6-5,NA,11,NA,TRBJ2-1,CASLGWGEQFF,TGTGCCAGCCTGGGGTGGGGAGAGCAGTTCTTC
TRBV3-1/TRBV3-2,NA,16,NA,TRBJ2-2,CASSQGVGDGTGELFF,TGTGCCAGCAGCCAAGGGGTGGGTGATGGCACCGGGGAGCTGTTTTTT